What follows are 31 T cell receptor beta chains derived from one specimen sequenced in a study of beta chain features in type 1 diabetes. Investigators reverse transcribed all isolated RNA, so they sequenced expressed TCRB transcripts. Some clones are missing from TCRdb's copy, which holds only in-frame ones; the method was immunoSEQ multiplex PCR. The sample has roughly 240,000 clones; less than 15% are singletons. Sequences were obtained from naive CD4+ T cells from blood. The receptors originated from a woman in her forties in good health.

This clone was observed a handful of times. Other DNA variants within this sample encode the same CDR3. This chain uses TRBV5-1 with TRBJ2-5, with D perhaps TRBD1 (5 bases). Germline V gene sequence: CDR1 SGHRS, CDR2 YFSETQ. The CDR3 runs to 14 residues. The V end lost 4 bases, the J end lost 2 bases, and 12 bases lay between the germline ends. This CDR3 reads CASSSTGFQETQYF. The CDR3 DNA reads TGCGCCAGCAGCAGTACAGGTTTTCAAGAGACCCAGTACTTC.

The chain uses TRBV20-1 and TRBJ2-7; the D gene is possibly TRBD2 (5 bases). Deletions cut 5 bases from V and 6 bases from J, with 11 bases between. Germline CDR1 reads DFQATT; CDR2 reads SNEGSKA (reference sequence). This CDR3 spans 11 amino acids. CDR3 sequence (DNA): TGCAGTGCTTCCTCTGGGAGCGAGCAGTACTTC. As protein: CSASSGSEQYF.

There are a few counts of this clone. The J gene is TRBJ2-1, the V gene TRBV6-1; D is undetermined. V lost 2 bases to trimming and J lost 9 bases, with 8 bases between them. The germline V gene encodes CDR1 MNHNS and CDR2 SASEGT. The CDR3 runs 12 residues. CDR3 DNA: TGTGCCAGCAGTGAACATATCGGTGAGCAGTTCTTC. Translating gives CASSEHIGEQFF.

The V call is TRBV19, the J call TRBJ2-7, with D possibly TRBD1 on 5 matching bases. V was trimmed by 8 bases and J by 1 base, leaving 9 bases between them. CDR3 length: 12 amino acids. Germline lookup yields CDR1 LNHDA and CDR2 SQIVND (reference sequence). This CDR3 is CASQDRSYEQYF. The CDR3 nucleotides read TGTGCCAGTCAAGACAGATCCTACGAGCAGTACTTC.

This clone is a singleton in its sample. V is TRBV6-5 and J is TRBJ2-3, with a possible D match to TRBD2 (5 bases). The CDR3 consists of 14 residues. CDR1 is MNHEY and CDR2 is SVGAGI in the germline V gene. V was cut by 5 bases and J by 4 bases, with 13 bases left in between. The chain's CDR3 is CASSRAGVADTQYF. DNA of the CDR3: TGTGCCAGCAGTCGGGCGGGCGTGGCAGATACGCAGTATTTT.

The V call is TRBV18, the J call TRBJ2-2; 9 bases are shared with TRBD2. In germline, CDR1 is KGHSH, CDR2 LQKENI. The V and J ends lost 2 bases and 5 bases, in that order; junction bases with no gene match: 3. The CDR3 has 15 residues. The chain's CDR3 is CASSPIAGDTGELFF. The CDR3 DNA reads TGTGCCAGCTCACCAATAGCGGGGGATACCGGGGAGCTGTTTTTT.

The chain uses TRBV6-5 and TRBJ1-2, with D unclear. The V gene lost 0 bases and the J gene lost 2 bases, with 13 bases spanning the gap. Germline CDR1 is MNHEY and CDR2 is SVGAGI. The CDR3 has 16 amino acids. The CDR3 nucleotides are TGTGCCAGCAGTTACTCGTACAGCACCGTCAACTATGGCTACACCTTC. Protein sequence: CASSYSYSTVNYGYTF.

The chain employs TRBV5-1 and TRBJ2-3, with 9 bases lining up with TRBD1. This CDR3 is 14 amino acids long. Unmatched junction bases numbered 5, after V lost 4 bases and J lost 5 bases. Germline-derived CDR1 and CDR2 are SGHRS and YFSETQ. In nucleotides, the CDR3 is TGCGCCAGCAGCCTGGGACAGGGTAAAGATACGCAGTATTTT. It yields the protein CASSLGQGKDTQYF.

The V call is TRBV5-6, the J call TRBJ1-3, with TRBD1 matching 8 bases. Looked up from germline, CDR1 is SGHDT and CDR2 is YYEEEE. V shed 4 bases and J 4 bases; nucleotides not matched to a gene: 10. CDR3 length equals 16 residues. Written as DNA, the CDR3 is TGTGCCAGCAGCAGCAAGTCCGACAGGGGAGGAAACACCATATATTTT. Its translation is CASSSKSDRGGNTIYF.

This clone was found a few times. The chain links TRBV19 to TRBJ2-7; D unresolved. The V end was cut by 6 bases, the J end by 4 bases, with 16 bases between. The CDR3 totals 14 residues. Looked up from germline, CDR1 is LNHDA and CDR2 is SQIVND (reference sequence). The CDR3 region is CASSVQTPRYEQYF. DNA of the CDR3: TGTGCCAGTAGCGTCCAGACTCCAAGGTACGAGCAGTACTTC. Based on the CDR3 plus reference TRBV19 and TRBJ2-7, the full variable domain is DGGITQSPKYLFRKEGQNVTLSCEQNLNHDAMYWYRQDPGQGLRLIYYSQIVNDFQKGDIAEGYSVSREKKESFPLTVTSAQKNPTAFYLCASSVQTPRYEQYFGPGTRLTVT.

The chain carries TRBV4-2 and TRBJ1-2, with D tentatively TRBD1 (5 bases). CDR1 is LGHNA, CDR2 YNFKEQ, per germline. V shed 2 bases and J shed 1 base, with 14 bases lying between them. The CDR3 has 16 residues. CDR3 DNA: TGTGCCAGCAGCCAACGATCGGGGGGATTTAACTATGGCTACACCTTC. This sequence encodes CASSQRSGGFNYGYTF.

The V and J genes are TRBV11-2 and TRBJ2-2, with TRBD2 as a possible D gene (5 bases). The germline V and J ends were trimmed by 5 bases and 3 bases, with 13 bases remaining between them. CDR3 length equals 15 residues. The germline gives CDR1 SGHAT, CDR2 FQNNGV. The CDR3 spells CASSIVGGYTGELFF. The CDR3 coding sequence is TGTGCCAGCAGCATCGTCGGCGGGTACACCGGGGAGCTGTTTTTT.

Only a few counts were recorded for this clone. The chain links TRBV4-2 to TRBJ1-2; 7 bases align to TRBD1. The trim removed 3 bases at V and 4 bases at J, leaving 8 bases unmatched. Germline loops: CDR1 LGHNA, CDR2 YNFKEQ. The CDR3 runs to 15 residues. As DNA, the CDR3 is TGTGCCAGCAGCCAGTCAACAGGGGTTGCCTATGGCTACACCTTC. Its protein product is CASSQSTGVAYGYTF.

The sample holds a few counts of this clone. The rearrangement uses TRBV28 and TRBJ1-1; D ambiguous. Germline V gene sequence: CDR1 MDHEN, CDR2 SYDVKM. The CDR3 extends over 12 amino acids. The DNA of the CDR3 is TGTTCCTCCCGGAGCTTGAACACTGAAGCTTTCTTT. As protein: CSSRSLNTEAFF.

This clone has only a few counts. The chain recombines TRBV7-8 with TRBJ2-7; 9 bases fit TRBD1. This CDR3 is 16 amino acids long. The V gene's germline CDR1 is SGHVS and CDR2 FQNEAQ. V gave up 5 bases and J gave up 5 bases; unmatched junction bases: 13. CDR3 amino acids: CASSRRTGTGHHEQYF. Written as DNA, the CDR3 is TGTGCCAGCAGCCGAAGAACCGGGACAGGGCACCACGAGCAGTACTTC.

The table lists this clone with a few counts. This chain connects TRBV18 to TRBJ2-5; 11 positions agree with TRBD1. The CDR3 runs to 16 residues. Germline CDR1 and CDR2: KGHSH and LQKENI. V trimming: 3 bases; J trimming: 2 bases; junction bases outside the gene matches: 5. CDR3 in amino acids: CASSPRGDRGQETQYF. CDR3 nucleotide sequence: TGTGCCAGCTCACCCCGAGGGGACAGGGGGCAAGAGACCCAGTACTTC.

The chain links TRBV25-1 to TRBJ1-5; perhaps TRBD1 as D (6 bases). CDR1 is MGHDK, CDR2 SYGVNS, per germline. V lost 2 bases, J lost 4 bases, and 18 bases lay in between. The CDR3 spans 17 residues. The CDR3 reads CASSEATGLGMNQPQHF. Written as DNA, the CDR3 is TGTGCCAGCAGTGAAGCCACAGGGCTAGGTATGAATCAGCCCCAGCATTTT. Together with reference TRBV25-1 and TRBJ1-5, the CDR3 gives the full variable domain: EADIYQTPRYLVIGTGKKITLECSQTMGHDKMYWYQQDPGMELHLIHYSYGVNSTEKGDLSSESTVSRIRTEHFPLTLESARPSHTSQYLCASSEATGLGMNQPQHFGDGTRLSIL.

This clone turned up a few times. The chain links TRBV7-2 to TRBJ2-7; D is perhaps TRBD1 (5 bases). The germline V and J ends were trimmed by 1 base and 2 bases, with 12 bases remaining between them. CDR3 length: 15 amino acids. Germline V CDR1 and CDR2: SGHTA, FQGNSA. The CDR3 loop reads CASSLGPDRTYEQYF. CDR3 coding DNA: TGTGCCAGCAGCTTAGGTCCAGACAGAACCTACGAGCAGTACTTC.

This clone was recorded a few times. This chain links TRBV10-3 with TRBJ2-2; D call uncertain. The V and J ends lost 10 bases and 7 bases respectively, with 10 bases between them. Germline assignment: CDR1 ENHRY and CDR2 SYGVKD. This CDR3 is built from 11 residues. The DNA for the CDR3 is TGTGCCACGAGGTTGGGCGGGGAGCTGTTTTTT. This codes for CATRLGGELFF.

This clone appeared a few times. The chain joins TRBV6-1 to TRBJ2-7, with 10 bases fitting TRBD1. The CDR3 is 14 residues long. Germline V gives CDR1 MNHNS, CDR2 SASEGT. Trimming took 5 bases from V and 6 from J; bases not matched to a gene: 7. CDR3 sequence: CASSPRDRGSEQYF. The CDR3 DNA sequence: TGTGCCAGCAGTCCCCGGGACAGGGGATCCGAGCAGTACTTC.

This chain uses TRBV19 with TRBJ2-7; 7 bases are shared with TRBD1. Germline V gene lookup returns CDR1 LNHDA and CDR2 SQIVND (reference sequence). Trimming at V came to 5 bases and at J to 4 bases, leaving 8 bases not matched to a gene. The CDR3 consists of 14 residues. CDR3 protein: CASSGHRGTYEQYF. The DNA for the CDR3 is TGTGCCAGTAGTGGTCACAGGGGAACATACGAGCAGTACTTC.

The chain carries TRBV7-9 and TRBJ1-3, with D uncertain. Germline assignment: CDR1 SEHNR and CDR2 FQNEAQ (reference sequence). The CDR3 spans 17 residues. The germline V and J ends were trimmed by 1 base and 1 base, with 14 bases remaining between them. The CDR3 loop reads CASSLGSGSLSGNTIYF. The CDR3 region has the DNA TGTGCCAGCAGCTTAGGATCGGGAAGTTTGTCTGGAAACACCATATATTTT.

The chain has TRBV29-1 and TRBJ1-2; unclear D gene. The CDR3 is made up of 12 amino acids. Deletions cut 1 base from V and 8 bases from J, with 11 bases between. Germline CDR1 reads SQVTM; CDR2 reads ANQGSEA. CDR3 loop: CSVEGSLMGYTF. CDR3 nucleotide sequence: TGCAGCGTTGAAGGTTCTCTTATGGGCTACACCTTC.

This clone was found a few times. The chain recombines TRBV6-1 with TRBJ1-1; TRBD1 matches at 7 bases. CDR1 and CDR2 from the germline V gene are MNHNS and SASEGT. V lost 3 bases to trimming and J lost 1 base; unmatched junction nucleotides: 2. The CDR3 covers 14 residues. CDR3 sequence reads: CASSERGQNTEAFF. The DNA of the CDR3 is TGTGCCAGCAGTGAGAGGGGGCAGAACACTGAAGCTTTCTTT.

This clone has more than one count but fewer than ten. The gene calls are TRBV13 and TRBJ1-2, with 7 bases aligning to TRBD1. The germline V gene has CDR1 PRHDT and CDR2 FYEKMQ (reference sequence). This CDR3 has 13 amino acids. V lost 1 base and J lost 9; bases outside the gene matches: 5. CDR3 loop: CASSLAAGGSYTF. CDR3 nucleotide sequence: TGTGCCAGCAGCTTAGCGGCAGGGGGGAGCTACACCTTC.

The chain couples TRBV19 to TRBJ2-7; 9 positions agree with TRBD1. The germline gives CDR1 LNHDA, CDR2 SQIVND (reference sequence). J lost 5 bases, V lost 5 bases, and 7 bases had no gene match. The CDR3 loop spans 14 amino acids. The CDR3 coding sequence is TGTGCCAGTAGTCCCGGGACAGGGTTCGACGAGCAGTACTTC. Translating it yields CASSPGTGFDEQYF.

The chain has TRBV5-1 and TRBJ2-1, with D maybe TRBD2 (5 bases). Trimming removed 0 bases at V and 1 base at J, with 11 bases between. The length of the CDR3 is 16 residues. Germline CDR1 SGHRS, CDR2 YFSETQ. CDR3 amino acids: CASSLGLARSYNEQFF. Written as DNA, the CDR3 is TGCGCCAGCAGCTTGGGGCTAGCTCGGTCCTACAATGAGCAGTTCTTC.

The CDR3 DNA is TGCGCCAGCAGTGTTTCCGGGACAAATTCACCCCTCCACTTT. Its protein product is CASSVSGTNSPLHF. The chain is built from TRBV10-1 and TRBJ1-6, with D maybe TRBD1 (6 bases). The CDR3 totals 14 residues. Germline CDR1 reads WNHNN; CDR2 reads SYGVQD (reference sequence). Between the trimmed V and J ends, which lost 4 bases and 7 bases, there was a span of 11 bases.

The V call is TRBV2, the J call TRBJ2-1; D possibly corresponds to TRBD1 (6 bases). Germline CDR1 is SNHLY and CDR2 is FYNNEI. The CDR3 contains 13 residues. The germline V and J ends were trimmed by 4 bases and 5 bases, with 9 bases remaining between them. The CDR3 bases are TGTGCCAGCAGTGTGGACAGAAACAATGAGCAGTTCTTC. It translates to CASSVDRNNEQFF.

The chain joins TRBV19 to TRBJ2-7, with a weak D call TRBD2 (5 bases). Germline lookup yields CDR1 LNHDA and CDR2 SQIVND (reference sequence). Trimming removed 6 bases at V and 0 bases at J, with 15 bases between. CDR3 size: 15 residues. CDR3 in DNA: TGTGCCAGTAGCCATTCAGTGGGGAGCTCCTACGAGCAGTACTTC. This gives the protein CASSHSVGSSYEQYF.

This sequence joins TRBV4-1 and TRBJ2-7; 8 nucleotides align to TRBD1. Germline V lookup: CDR1 MGHRA, CDR2 YSYEKL. V gave up 3 bases and J gave up 2 bases; unmatched junction bases: 9. CDR3 length equals 16 residues. The CDR3, as DNA: TGCGCCAGCAGCCATTACTGGACAGGGCCCCCCTACGAGCAGTACTTC. This codes for CASSHYWTGPPYEQYF.